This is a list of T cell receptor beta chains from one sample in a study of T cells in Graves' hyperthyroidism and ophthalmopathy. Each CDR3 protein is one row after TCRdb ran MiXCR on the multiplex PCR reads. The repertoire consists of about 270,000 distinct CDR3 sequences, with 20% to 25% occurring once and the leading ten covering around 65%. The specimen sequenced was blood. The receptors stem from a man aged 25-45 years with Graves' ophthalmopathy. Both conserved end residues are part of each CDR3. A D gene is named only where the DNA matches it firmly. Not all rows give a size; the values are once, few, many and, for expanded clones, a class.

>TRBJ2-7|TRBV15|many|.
CATSGGGAGLRSYEQYF
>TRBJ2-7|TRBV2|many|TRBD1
CASREDRGRREQYF
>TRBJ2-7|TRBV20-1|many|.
CSARVGGSSYEQYF
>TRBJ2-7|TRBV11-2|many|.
CASSLVGGGDEQYF
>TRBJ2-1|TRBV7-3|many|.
CASSLIGGGNEQFF
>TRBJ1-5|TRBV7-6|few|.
CASSVLQGQPQHF
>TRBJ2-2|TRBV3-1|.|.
CASSQPTPGELFF
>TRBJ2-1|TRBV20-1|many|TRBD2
CSARPTSSSSYNEQFF
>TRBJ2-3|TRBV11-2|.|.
CASSFSVGTDTQYF
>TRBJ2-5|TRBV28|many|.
CASTTSRWETQYF
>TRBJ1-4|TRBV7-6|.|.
CASSLSGLNEKLFF
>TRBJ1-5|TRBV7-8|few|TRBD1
CASSSGGSQPQHF
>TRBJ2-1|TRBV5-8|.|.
CASSFPGIGSYNEQFF
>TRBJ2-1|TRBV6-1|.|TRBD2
CASSFLAGGLDEQFF
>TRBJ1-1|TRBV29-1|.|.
CSVEAGLNTEAFF
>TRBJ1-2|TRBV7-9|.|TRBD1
CASSPSAGTGLAF
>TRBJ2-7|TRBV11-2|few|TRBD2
CASSRGGLQYF
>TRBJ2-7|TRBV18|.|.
CASSPAERATYEQYF
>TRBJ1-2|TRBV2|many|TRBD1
CASSATSDRGRHHVRYTF
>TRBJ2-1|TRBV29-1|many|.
CSVVQGPQSYNEQFF
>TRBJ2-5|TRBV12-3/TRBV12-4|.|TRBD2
CASSLVASGMETQYF
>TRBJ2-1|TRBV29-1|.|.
CSGGTLNNVKFF
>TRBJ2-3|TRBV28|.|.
CASSSMGRTDTQYF
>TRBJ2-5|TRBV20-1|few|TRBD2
CSARRAGRDVETQYF
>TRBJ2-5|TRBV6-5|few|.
CASSYSRQGVGETQYF
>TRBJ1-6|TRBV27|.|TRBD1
CASSLGTGNSPLHF
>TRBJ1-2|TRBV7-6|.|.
CASSSGTPYYGYTF
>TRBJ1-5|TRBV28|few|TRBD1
CASIGTANNQPQHF
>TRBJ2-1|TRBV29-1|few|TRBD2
CSAPTTSGRYNNEQFF